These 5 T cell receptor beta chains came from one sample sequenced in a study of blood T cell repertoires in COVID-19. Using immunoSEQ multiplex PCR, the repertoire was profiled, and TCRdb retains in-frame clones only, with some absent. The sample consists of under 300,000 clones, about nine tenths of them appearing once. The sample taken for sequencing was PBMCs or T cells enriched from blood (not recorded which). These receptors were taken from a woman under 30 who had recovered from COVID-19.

The DNA of the CDR3 is TGTGCCAGCAGCGCCCGTAGCGGGAGCCGAGAGACCCAGTACTTC. Amino acid sequence: CASSARSGSRETQYF. This rearrangement joins TRBV9 to TRBJ2-5; 9 bases agree with TRBD2. The V gene end was trimmed by 3 bases and the J gene end by 4 bases; junction bases not matched to a gene: 7. Germline V CDR1 and CDR2: SGDLS, YYNGEE. CDR3 length: 15 amino acids.

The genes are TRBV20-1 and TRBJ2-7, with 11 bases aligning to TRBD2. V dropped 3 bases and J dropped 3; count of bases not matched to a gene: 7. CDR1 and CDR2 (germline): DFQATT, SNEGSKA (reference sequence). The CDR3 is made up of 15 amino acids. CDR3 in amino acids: CSASPTSGSYYEQYF. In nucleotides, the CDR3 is TGCAGTGCTAGTCCTACTAGCGGGAGTTACTACGAGCAGTACTTC.

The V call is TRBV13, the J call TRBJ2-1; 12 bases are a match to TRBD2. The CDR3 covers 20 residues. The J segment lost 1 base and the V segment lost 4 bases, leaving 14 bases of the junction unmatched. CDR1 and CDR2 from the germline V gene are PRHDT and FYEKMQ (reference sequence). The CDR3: CASSSENWLAGGQSYNEQFF. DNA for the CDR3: TGTGCCAGCAGCTCCGAAAATTGGCTAGCGGGGGGGCAATCCTACAATGAGCAGTTCTTC. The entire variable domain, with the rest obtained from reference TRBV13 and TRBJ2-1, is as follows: AAGVIQSPRHLIKEKRETATLKCYPIPRHDTVYWYQQGPGQDPQFLISFYEKMQSDKGSIPDRFSAQQFSDYHSELNMSSLELGDSALYFCASSSENWLAGGQSYNEQFFGPGTRLTVL.

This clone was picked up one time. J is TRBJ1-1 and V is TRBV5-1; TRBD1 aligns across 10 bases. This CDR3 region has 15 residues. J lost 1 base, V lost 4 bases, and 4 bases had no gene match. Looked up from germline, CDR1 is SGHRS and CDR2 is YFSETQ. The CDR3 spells CASSLGQGGNTEAFF. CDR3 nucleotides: TGCGCCAGCAGCCTTGGACAGGGGGGGAACACTGAAGCTTTCTTT.

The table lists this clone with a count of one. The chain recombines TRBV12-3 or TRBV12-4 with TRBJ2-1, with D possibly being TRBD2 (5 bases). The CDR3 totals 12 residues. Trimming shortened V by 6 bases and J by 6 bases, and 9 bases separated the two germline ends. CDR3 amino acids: CASRRVGNEQFF. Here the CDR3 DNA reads TGTGCCAGCAGGCGGGTGGGCAATGAGCAGTTCTTC.